This T cell receptor (beta chain) appears in the sequencing data of a study of blood T cell repertoires in COVID-19. As for the study in general: Acute-phase and convalescent COVID-19 samples originated in the United States, Italy and Spain. T cells, B-cell-depleted T cells, or PBMCs supplied cDNA or gDNA.

Original data processing: Reference gene primer amplification in the assay estimated nucleated cell counts. Clones were sequenced by immunoSEQ multiplex PCR, and TCRdb holds only the in-frame ones, with some missing. For V, J and clone size, that table is used; D and trimming come from the DNA. The repertoire includes some 350,000 clones, about 88% of them detected once, and approximately 2.9% sits in the top ten. The CDR3 covers 13 residues. Germline values: CDR1 LNHDA, CDR2 SQIVND (reference sequence). Trimming took 7 bases from V and 8 from J, leaving 15 bases between them. Sequencing was done on a sample of peripheral blood. The chain employs TRBV19 and TRBJ2-1, with D possibly matching TRBD1 (5 bases). This clonotype originated in a human donor in a cohort sampled during active COVID-19. CDR3 amino acids: CASTPTASHEQFF. The CDR3 DNA sequence: TGTGCCAGTACCCCGACAGCTTCGCATGAGCAGTTCTTC.